Given below is one T cell receptor (beta chain) in context. Its antigen is as yet unknown. The CDR3 sequence is 13 residues long. The V and J ends lost 3 bases and 7 bases respectively, with 12 bases between them. Germline V gene sequence: CDR1 SGHAT, CDR2 FQNNGV. The TCR cDNA carried a universal primer site and UMIs from 5'RACE template switching. TCRdb analysed the 5' RACE reads with MiXCR anew, one entry per CDR3 protein. The sample has hundreds of thousands of distinct CDR3 sequences, approximately 18% seen once. These data are taken from a study of T cells after yellow fever vaccination. Overall study: Any fraction with a low cell number was prepared using SMART-Seq v4 Ultra Low Input. Study findings and constraints: Although most clonotypes did not, a small share appeared in both CD4 and CD8 compartments. At 95% to 96% for CD4 and 75% to 90% for CD8, most primary-vaccination clones showed up again after the booster.

The specimen was PBMCs, collected before the yellow fever booster vaccination. This TCR derives from a young man who received the YFV17D yellow fever vaccine. This rearrangement joins TRBV11-2 to TRBJ1-2; D possibly corresponds to TRBD1 (6 bases). The CDR3 region has the DNA TGTGCCAGCAGCTTTCAGGGGCGAGTTGGCTACACCTTC. Translating it yields CASSFQGRVGYTF.